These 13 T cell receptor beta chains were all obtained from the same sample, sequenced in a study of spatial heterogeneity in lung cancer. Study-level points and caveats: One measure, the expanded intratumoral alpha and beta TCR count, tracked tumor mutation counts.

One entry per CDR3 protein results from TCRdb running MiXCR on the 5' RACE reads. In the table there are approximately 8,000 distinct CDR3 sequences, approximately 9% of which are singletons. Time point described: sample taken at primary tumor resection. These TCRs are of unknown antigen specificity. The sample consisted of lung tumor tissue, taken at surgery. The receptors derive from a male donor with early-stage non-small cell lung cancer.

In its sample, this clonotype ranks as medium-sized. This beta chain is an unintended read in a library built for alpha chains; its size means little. The CDR3 DNA reads TGTGCCAGCAGTTTAACTAGCCATGAGCAGTTCTTC. Protein sequence: CASSLTSHEQFF. The chain carries TRBV12-3 or TRBV12-4 and TRBJ2-1, with TRBD2 as a possible D gene (6 bases). This CDR3 spans 12 amino acids. Trimming took off 2 bases at V and 8 bases at J, with 7 bases between the two ends.

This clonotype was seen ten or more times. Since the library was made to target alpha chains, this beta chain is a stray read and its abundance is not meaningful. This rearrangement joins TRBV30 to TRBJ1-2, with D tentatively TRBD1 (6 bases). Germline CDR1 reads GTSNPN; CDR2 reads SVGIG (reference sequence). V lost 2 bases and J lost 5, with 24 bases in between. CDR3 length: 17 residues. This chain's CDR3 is CAWSPPGHAARWYGYTF. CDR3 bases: TGTGCCTGGAGTCCCCCGGGACACGCCGCGCGGTGGTATGGCTACACCTTC.

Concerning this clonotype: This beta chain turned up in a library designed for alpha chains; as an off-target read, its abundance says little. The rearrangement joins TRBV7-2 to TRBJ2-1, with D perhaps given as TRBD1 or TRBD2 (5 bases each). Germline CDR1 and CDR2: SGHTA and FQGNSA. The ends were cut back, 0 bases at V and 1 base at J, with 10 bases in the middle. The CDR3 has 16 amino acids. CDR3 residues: CASSLAGVVSYNEQFF. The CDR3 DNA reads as TGTGCCAGCAGCTTAGCGGGGGTTGTATCCTACAATGAGCAGTTCTTC.

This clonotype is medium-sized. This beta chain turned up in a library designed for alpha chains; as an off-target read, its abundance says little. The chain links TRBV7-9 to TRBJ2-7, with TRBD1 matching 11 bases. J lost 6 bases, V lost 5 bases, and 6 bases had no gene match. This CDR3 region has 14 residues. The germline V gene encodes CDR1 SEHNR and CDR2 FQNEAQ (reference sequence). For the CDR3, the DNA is TGTGCCAGCAGCCCGGACAGGGGGCTGTCCGAGCAGTACTTC. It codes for CASSPDRGLSEQYF.

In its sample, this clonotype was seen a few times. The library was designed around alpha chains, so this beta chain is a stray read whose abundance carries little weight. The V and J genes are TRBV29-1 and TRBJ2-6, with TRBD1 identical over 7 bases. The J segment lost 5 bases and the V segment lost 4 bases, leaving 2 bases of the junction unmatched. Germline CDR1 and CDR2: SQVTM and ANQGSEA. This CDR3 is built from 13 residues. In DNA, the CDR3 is TGCAGCGTTGCGACAGGGAGGGCCAACGTCCTGACTTTC. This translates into CSVATGRANVLTF. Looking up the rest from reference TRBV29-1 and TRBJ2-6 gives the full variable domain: SAVISQKPSRDICQRGTSLTIQCQVDSQVTMMFWYRQQPGQSLTLIATANQGSEATYESGFVIDKFPISRPNLTFSTLTVSNMSPEDSSIYLCSVATGRANVLTFGAGSRLTVL.

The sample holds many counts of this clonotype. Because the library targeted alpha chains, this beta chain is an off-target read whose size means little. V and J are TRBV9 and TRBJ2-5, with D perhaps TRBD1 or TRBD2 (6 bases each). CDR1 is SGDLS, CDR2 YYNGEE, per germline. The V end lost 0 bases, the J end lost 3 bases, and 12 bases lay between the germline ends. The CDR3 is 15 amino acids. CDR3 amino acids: CASSVGGGPKETQYF. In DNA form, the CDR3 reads TGTGCCAGCAGCGTAGGTGGGGGGCCGAAAGAGACCCAGTACTTC.

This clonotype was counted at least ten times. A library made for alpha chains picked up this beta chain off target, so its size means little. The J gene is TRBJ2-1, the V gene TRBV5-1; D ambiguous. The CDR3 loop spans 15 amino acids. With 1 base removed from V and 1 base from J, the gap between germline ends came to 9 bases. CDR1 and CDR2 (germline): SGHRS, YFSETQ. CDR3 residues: CASSLTGTSYNEQFF. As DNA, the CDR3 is TGCGCCAGCAGCTTGACCGGTACTTCCTACAATGAGCAGTTCTTC. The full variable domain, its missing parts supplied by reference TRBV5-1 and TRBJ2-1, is KAGVTQTPRYLIKTRGQQVTLSCSPISGHRSVSWYQQTPGQGLQFLFEYFSETQRNKGNFPGRFSGRQFSNSRSEMNVSTLELGDSALYLCASSLTGTSYNEQFFGPGTRLTVL.

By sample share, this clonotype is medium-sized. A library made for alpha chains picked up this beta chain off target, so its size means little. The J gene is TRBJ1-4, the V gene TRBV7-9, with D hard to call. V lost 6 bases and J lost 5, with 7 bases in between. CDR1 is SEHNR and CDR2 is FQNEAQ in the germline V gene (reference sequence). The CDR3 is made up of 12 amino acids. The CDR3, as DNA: TGTGCCAGCAGGGTGGAAAATGAAAAACTGTTTTTT. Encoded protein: CASRVENEKLFF.

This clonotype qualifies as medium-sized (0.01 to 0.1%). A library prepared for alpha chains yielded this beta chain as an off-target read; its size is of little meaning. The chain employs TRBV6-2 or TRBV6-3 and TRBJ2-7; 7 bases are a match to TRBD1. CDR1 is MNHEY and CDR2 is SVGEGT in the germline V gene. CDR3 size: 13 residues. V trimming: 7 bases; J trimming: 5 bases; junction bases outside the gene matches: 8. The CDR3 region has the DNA TGTGCCAGCAAAAGACAGGGCGTCGACGAGCAGTACTTC. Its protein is CASKRQGVDEQYF.

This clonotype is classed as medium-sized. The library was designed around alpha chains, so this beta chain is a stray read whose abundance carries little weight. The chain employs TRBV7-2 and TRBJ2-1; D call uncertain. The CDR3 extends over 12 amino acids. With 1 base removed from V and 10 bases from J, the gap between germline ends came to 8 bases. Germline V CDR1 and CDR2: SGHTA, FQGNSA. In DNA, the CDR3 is TGTGCCAGCAGCTTAGAAGGAGTAGAGCAGTTCTTC. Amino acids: CASSLEGVEQFF.

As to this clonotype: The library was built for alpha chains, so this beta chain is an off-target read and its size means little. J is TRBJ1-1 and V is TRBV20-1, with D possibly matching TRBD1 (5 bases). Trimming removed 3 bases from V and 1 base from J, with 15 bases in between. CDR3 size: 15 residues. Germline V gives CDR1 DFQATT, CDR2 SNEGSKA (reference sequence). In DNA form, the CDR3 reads TGCAGTGCTAGTTGGGAGGCCAGGGCGAACACTGAAGCTTTCTTT. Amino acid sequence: CSASWEARANTEAFF.

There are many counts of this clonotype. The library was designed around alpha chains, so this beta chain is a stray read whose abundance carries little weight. CDR3: CSAPDNSGANVLTF. The CDR3 nucleotides are TGCAGTGCCCCGGACAACTCTGGGGCCAACGTCCTGACTTTC. This sequence joins TRBV20-1 and TRBJ2-6, with a possible D match to TRBD1 (5 bases). Germline-derived CDR1 and CDR2 are DFQATT and SNEGSKA (reference sequence). The CDR3 spans 14 residues. Trimming took off 6 bases at V and 0 bases at J, with 9 bases between the two ends.

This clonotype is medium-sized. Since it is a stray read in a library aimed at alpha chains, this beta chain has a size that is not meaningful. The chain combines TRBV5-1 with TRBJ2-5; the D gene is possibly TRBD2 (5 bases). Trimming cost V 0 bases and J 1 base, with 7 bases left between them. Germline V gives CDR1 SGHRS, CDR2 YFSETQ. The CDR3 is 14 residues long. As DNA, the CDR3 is TGCGCCAGCAGCTTGGGAGGGATCCAAGAGACCCAGTACTTC. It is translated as CASSLGGIQETQYF.